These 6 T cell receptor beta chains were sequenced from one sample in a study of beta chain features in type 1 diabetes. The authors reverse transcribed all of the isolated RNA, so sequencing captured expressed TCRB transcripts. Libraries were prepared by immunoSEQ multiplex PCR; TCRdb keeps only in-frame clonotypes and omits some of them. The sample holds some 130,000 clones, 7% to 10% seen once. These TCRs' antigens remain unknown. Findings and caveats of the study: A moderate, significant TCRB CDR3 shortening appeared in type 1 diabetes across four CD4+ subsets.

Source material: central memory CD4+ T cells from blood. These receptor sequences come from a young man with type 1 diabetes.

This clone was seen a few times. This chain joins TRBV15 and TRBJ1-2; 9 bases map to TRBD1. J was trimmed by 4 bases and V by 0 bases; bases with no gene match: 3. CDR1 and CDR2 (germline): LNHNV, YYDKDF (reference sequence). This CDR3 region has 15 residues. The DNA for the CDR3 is TGTGCCACCAGCAGAGAGCTGGGACAGGGCTATGGCTACACCTTC. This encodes CATSRELGQGYGYTF.

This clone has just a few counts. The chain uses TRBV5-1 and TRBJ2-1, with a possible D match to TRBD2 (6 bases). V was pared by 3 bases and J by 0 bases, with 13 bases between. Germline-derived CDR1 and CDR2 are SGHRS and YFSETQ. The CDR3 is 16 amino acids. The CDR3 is CASSSGRTISYNEQFF. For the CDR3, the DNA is TGCGCCAGCAGCTCCGGACGGACTATCTCCTACAATGAGCAGTTCTTC. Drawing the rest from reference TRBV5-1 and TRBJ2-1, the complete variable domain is KAGVTQTPRYLIKTRGQQVTLSCSPISGHRSVSWYQQTPGQGLQFLFEYFSETQRNKGNFPGRFSGRQFSNSRSEMNVSTLELGDSALYLCASSSGRTISYNEQFFGPGTRLTVL.

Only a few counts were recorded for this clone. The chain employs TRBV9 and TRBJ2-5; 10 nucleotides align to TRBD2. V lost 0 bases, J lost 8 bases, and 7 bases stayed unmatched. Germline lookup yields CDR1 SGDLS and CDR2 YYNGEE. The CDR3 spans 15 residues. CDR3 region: CASSVVGTSDSTQYF. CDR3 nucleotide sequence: TGTGCCAGCAGCGTAGTAGGGACTAGCGATAGTACCCAGTACTTC.

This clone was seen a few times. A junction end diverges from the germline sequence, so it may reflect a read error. The CDR3 reads CASGFGGSGEKLFF. In nucleotides, the CDR3 is TGCGCCAGCGGCTTCGGGGGTTCGGGAGAAAAACTGTTTTTT. The V and J genes are TRBV5-1 and TRBJ1-4; D is possibly TRBD1 (5 bases). The CDR3 has 14 residues. Germline-derived CDR1 and CDR2 are SGHRS and YFSETQ.

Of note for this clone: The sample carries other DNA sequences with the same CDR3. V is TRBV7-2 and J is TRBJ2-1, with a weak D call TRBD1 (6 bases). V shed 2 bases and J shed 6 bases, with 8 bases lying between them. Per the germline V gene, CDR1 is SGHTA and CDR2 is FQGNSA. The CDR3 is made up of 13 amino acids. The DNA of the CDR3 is TGTGCCAGCAGCTTACTCAGGGGCAATGAGCAGTTCTTC. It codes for CASSLLRGNEQFF.

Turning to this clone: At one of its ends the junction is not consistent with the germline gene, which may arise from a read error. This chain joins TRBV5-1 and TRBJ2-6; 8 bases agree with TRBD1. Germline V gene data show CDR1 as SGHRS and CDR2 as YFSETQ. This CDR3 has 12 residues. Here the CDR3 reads CASRTGDNVLTF. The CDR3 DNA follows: TGCGCCAGCAGGACAGGGGACAACGTCCTGACTTTC.